What follows is one T cell receptor beta chain and its context. TCRdb re-analysed the 5' RACE reads in MiXCR, keeping a single row per CDR3 protein. The sample includes 500,000 to 550,000 distinct CDR3 sequences, less than 25% of them seen just once. V dropped 1 base and J dropped 3; count of bases not matched to a gene: 4. CDR3 length: 15 amino acids. CDR1 LNHNV and CDR2 YYDKDF come from the germline V gene (reference sequence). These data are taken from a study of identical twins. This same sample was also taken into another study, of T cells expressing NK-cell markers.

The chain is built from TRBV15 and TRBJ2-7; 9 positions agree with TRBD2. The receptor was isolated from a woman aged 18-30 years in good health. The specimen was CD4+ T cells sorted from blood. CDR3 region: CATSRGSGGLYEQYF. CDR3 nucleotide sequence: TGTGCCACCAGCAGAGGTAGCGGGGGTCTCTACGAGCAGTACTTC.